This is a list of T cell receptor beta chains from one sample in a study of blood T cells in healthy people across ages. MiXCR, applied by TCRdb to the 5' RACE reads, yields one record per CDR3 protein. The profile covers roughly 550,000 distinct CDR3 sequences, with 24% appearing a single time and just over 8.5% taken by the ten largest. These same data were also listed under a study on T cells of mothers and their children.

The sample taken for sequencing was blood. These receptors were taken from a boy aged 5 to 17 in good health. Both conserved end residues are part of each CDR3. The order of the fields is CDR3 DNA, CDR3 protein, clone size, J gene, V gene, D gene. D genes are given only for firm matches. Clone size, where shown, is once, few, many, or a class for clones that have expanded.

TGTGCCAGCAGTCCCCAGGGCGCTGGAAACACCATATATTTT | CASSPQGAGNTIYF | few | TRBJ1-3 | TRBV27 | NA
TGTGCCAGCAGCCCAGGGACAGGGCTCTACGAGCAGTACTTC | CASSPGTGLYEQYF | few | TRBJ2-7 | TRBV7-2 | TRBD1
TGCGCCAGCAGCCAGGGACAGGCGAGCTCTGGGGCCAACGTCCTGACTTTC | CASSQGQASSGANVLTF | NA | TRBJ2-6 | TRBV4-1 | TRBD1
TGCAGTATGCAGGGAAGCGAGACCCAGTACTTC | CSMQGSETQYF | NA | TRBJ2-5 | TRBV20-1 | NA
TGTGTCAGCAGCTTTTCTTACCAGCTAGCCAAAAACATTCAGTACTTC | CVSSFSYQLAKNIQYF | few | TRBJ2-4 | TRBV5-8 | NA
TGTGCCAGCAGCCAAGATCGGGGGGGGTGGGATGAGCAGTTCTTC | CASSQDRGGWDEQFF | few | TRBJ2-1 | TRBV3-1 | TRBD2
TGTGCCAGCCGTACCGAGGAGACCCAGTACTTC | CASRTEETQYF | NA | TRBJ2-5 | TRBV2 | NA
TGTGCCAGCTCACCACCGATATCCTCTGGGGCCAACGTCCTGACTTTC | CASSPPISSGANVLTF | NA | TRBJ2-6 | TRBV18 | NA
TGCGCCAGCAGCCAAGCGCGGGGAAATGAGCAGTTCTTC | CASSQARGNEQFF | NA | TRBJ2-1 | TRBV4-1 | NA
TGTGCCAGCAGTTTCGGGACTAGCGTAGGAAATGAGCAGTTCTTC | CASSFGTSVGNEQFF | once | TRBJ2-1 | TRBV12-3/TRBV12-4 | TRBD2
TGTGCCAGCAAGACCCGGGGGACACAAGAGACCCAGTACTTC | CASKTRGTQETQYF | many | TRBJ2-5 | TRBV2 | NA
TGTGCCAGCAGCCAAGTAGCGGCTAGCCCCTACAATGAGCAGTTCTTC | CASSQVAASPYNEQFF | few | TRBJ2-1 | TRBV14 | NA
TGTGCCAGCAGACCCTGGGGAGCGAGGGTCGGGGAGCTGTTTTTT | CASRPWGARVGELFF | NA | TRBJ2-2 | TRBV28 | NA
TGTGCCAGCGAATTTACAGGGAGAAGAGAGACCCAGTACTTC | CASEFTGRRETQYF | NA | TRBJ2-5 | TRBV5-8 | NA
TGTGCCAGCAGTCTCCCACCCAGTGGGGGCGAAGCTGAAGCTTTCTTT | CASSLPPSGGEAEAFF | few | TRBJ1-1 | TRBV12-3/TRBV12-4 | NA
TGCAGTGCCCGACCATCAGGGGACTATGGCTACACCTTC | CSARPSGDYGYTF | few | TRBJ1-2 | TRBV20-1 | NA